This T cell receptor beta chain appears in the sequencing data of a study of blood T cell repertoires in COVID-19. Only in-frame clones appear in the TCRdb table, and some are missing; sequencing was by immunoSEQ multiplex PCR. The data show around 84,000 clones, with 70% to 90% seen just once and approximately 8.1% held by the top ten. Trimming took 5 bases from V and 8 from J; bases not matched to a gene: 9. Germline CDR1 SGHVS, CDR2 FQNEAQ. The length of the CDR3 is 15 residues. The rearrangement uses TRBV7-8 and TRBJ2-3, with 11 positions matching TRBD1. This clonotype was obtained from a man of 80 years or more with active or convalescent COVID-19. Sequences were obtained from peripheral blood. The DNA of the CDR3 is TGTGCCAGCAGCGCGGGACAGGGGGGGATCGGTACGCAGTATTTT. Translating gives CASSAGQGGIGTQYF.